This T cell receptor beta chain was identified in a study of T cell responses to AZD1222 COVID-19 vaccine. Turning to this clone: No antigen is known for it.

Here immunoSEQ multiplex PCR was the method, and the copy in TCRdb shows in-frame clones only, minus some. The table records around 70,000 clones, 85% of them present only once. The CDR3 length is 18 residues. The trim removed 3 bases at V and 1 base at J, leaving 11 bases unmatched. Per the germline V gene, CDR1 is SGHVS and CDR2 is FQNEAQ. Regarding the study as a whole: At study baseline, merely five or six AZD1222 recipients were seropositive. Receipt of two AZD1222 doses was followed by a rise in Spike-specific TCR breadth and depth.

The TCR sequence derives from an adult in good health. This specimen consisted of peripheral blood, obtained on day 0 of AZD1222 vaccination. The V and J genes are TRBV7-8 and TRBJ1-1; 10 bases align to TRBD1. The CDR3, as DNA: TGTGCCAGCAGCTTGTCAACCCGGGACAGGGGTAAGAACACTGAAGCTTTCTTT. Translation: CASSLSTRDRGKNTEAFF.